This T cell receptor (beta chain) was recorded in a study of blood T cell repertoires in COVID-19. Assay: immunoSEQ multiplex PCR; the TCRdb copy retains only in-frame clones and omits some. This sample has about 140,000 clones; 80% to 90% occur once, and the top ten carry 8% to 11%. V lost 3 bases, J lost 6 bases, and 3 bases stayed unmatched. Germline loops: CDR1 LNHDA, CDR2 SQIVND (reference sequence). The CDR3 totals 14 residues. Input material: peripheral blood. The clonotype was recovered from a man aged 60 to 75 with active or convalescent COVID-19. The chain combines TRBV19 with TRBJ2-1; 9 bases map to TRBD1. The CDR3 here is CASSILDRGNEQFF. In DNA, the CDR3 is TGTGCCAGTAGTATCTTGGACAGGGGCAATGAGCAGTTCTTC.